Reported below is one T cell receptor beta chain. The data belong to a study of blood T cell repertoires in COVID-19. With 3 bases clipped from V and 7 bases from J, the junction kept 7 bases outside the gene matches. The germline V gene has CDR1 LGHDT and CDR2 YNNKEL (reference sequence). The CDR3 has 14 amino acids. Per the original data handling: Researchers report that nucleated cell counts were estimated from reference gene primer amplification. Libraries were prepared by immunoSEQ multiplex PCR; TCRdb keeps only in-frame clonotypes and omits some of them. V and J calls and clone size are as listed in that table; D and trimming were resolved from the DNA. The sample has a few hundred thousand clones; roughly nine tenths are singletons.

The TCR comes from a man between 60 and 75 years old with acute or convalescent COVID-19. The sequenced material came from peripheral blood. V is TRBV3-1 (or the pseudogene TRBV3-2) and J is TRBJ1-1, with 8 positions matching TRBD1. This chain's CDR3 is CASSHGRQGFEAFF. Written as DNA, the CDR3 is TGTGCCAGCAGCCACGGAAGACAGGGGTTTGAAGCTTTCTTT.